Following are 28 T cell receptor beta chains from one sample sequenced in a study of T cell repertoires in cytomegalovirus infection. Their specific antigens are unknown. Using its own MiXCR run on the reads, TCRdb lists one record per CDR3 protein. The sample shows roughly 120,000 distinct CDR3 sequences, roughly 32% of them seen only once. Here the sequenced sample was CD8+ T cells from cultured PBMCs, taken from culture after CMV antigen stimulation. These receptors came from a human donor in good health (CMV status not recorded). Some clones in this sample may be carry-over from other donors' samples.

This clonotype came up many times. V usage is TRBV7-6 and J usage is TRBJ2-7, with a weak D call TRBD1 (6 bases). The CDR3 runs to 15 residues. V was trimmed by 5 bases and J by 4 bases, leaving 18 bases between them. Germline V gene lookup returns CDR1 SGHVS and CDR2 FNYEAQ. The CDR3 reads CASSRLLQGQYEQYF. In nucleotides, the CDR3 is TGTGCCAGCAGCCGTCTGTTACAGGGACAATACGAGCAGTACTTC.

This clonotype came up a few times. V gene TRBV19 combines with J gene TRBJ1-1, with D unresolved. Trimming cost V 0 bases and J 1 base, with 24 bases left between them. In germline, CDR1 is LNHDA, CDR2 SQIVND (reference sequence). The CDR3 totals 20 residues. This CDR3 is CASSIDHRIFDGGENTEAFF. The CDR3 bases are TGTGCCAGTAGTATAGATCACAGAATCTTCGACGGCGGCGAGAACACTGAAGCTTTCTTT.

The count of this clonotype is one. This chain joins TRBV11-3 and TRBJ2-1, with D perhaps matching TRBD2 (5 bases). Per germline, CDR1 SGHNT and CDR2 YENEEA. V was clipped by 1 base and J by 7 bases, with 17 bases between them. The CDR3 covers 16 residues. The CDR3 DNA sequence: TGTGCCAGCAGCTTAGGAGAGGGAAGGGCTGGGAATGAGCAGTTCTTC. It specifies CASSLGEGRAGNEQFF.

In this sample, this clonotype turned up many times. The chain carries TRBV4-3 and TRBJ1-5, with D unresolved. From germline, CDR1 is LGHNA and CDR2 YSLEER. Trimming shortened V by 4 bases and J by 3 bases, and 7 bases separated the two germline ends. The CDR3 totals 13 residues. The CDR3 is CASSLGPNQPQHF. As DNA, the CDR3 is TGCGCCAGCAGCCTTGGGCCCAATCAGCCCCAGCATTTT.

This chain uses TRBV28 with TRBJ2-3; 10 bases are shared with TRBD1. The junction had 7 bases not matched to a gene; V was cut back by 4 bases and J by 6 bases. The CDR3 extends over 15 amino acids. Germline CDR1 reads MDHEN; CDR2 reads SYDVKM. This chain's CDR3 is CASSSGTGDGDTQYF. CDR3 nucleotides: TGTGCCAGCAGTTCGGGGACAGGGGATGGGGATACGCAGTATTTT.

V gene TRBV5-1 combines with J gene TRBJ2-1; a weak D match, TRBD1 (6 bases). Germline CDR1 is SGHRS and CDR2 is YFSETQ. V lost 4 bases, J lost 0 bases, and 11 bases lay in between. The CDR3 loop spans 15 amino acids. The CDR3 here is CASSPGHSSYNEQFF. CDR3 nucleotide sequence: TGCGCCAGCAGCCCGGGACACAGCTCCTACAATGAGCAGTTCTTC. The complete variable domain, with remaining parts taken from reference TRBV5-1 and TRBJ2-1, reads KAGVTQTPRYLIKTRGQQVTLSCSPISGHRSVSWYQQTPGQGLQFLFEYFSETQRNKGNFPGRFSGRQFSNSRSEMNVSTLELGDSALYLCASSPGHSSYNEQFFGPGTRLTVL.

This clonotype was observed a handful of times. The V call is TRBV6-1, the J call TRBJ1-1; D unresolved. This CDR3 is 14 amino acids long. Germline V CDR1 and CDR2: MNHNS, SASEGT. With 2 bases removed from V and 4 bases from J, the gap between germline ends came to 11 bases. In DNA form, the CDR3 reads TGTGCCAGCAGTGAAAGGGTCGGCGTCACTGAAGCTTTCTTT. The encoded protein is CASSERVGVTEAFF.

The chain joins TRBV28 to TRBJ2-7; the D gene is possibly TRBD2 (5 bases). CDR1 and CDR2 from the germline V gene are MDHEN and SYDVKM. This CDR3 is built from 13 residues. Trimming stripped 4 bases from V and 1 base from J, with 8 bases between. This CDR3 reads CASSYRTSYEQYF. The CDR3 nucleotides read TGTGCCAGCAGTTATAGGACTTCCTACGAGCAGTACTTC.

The chain is built from TRBV5-1 and TRBJ2-3, with a tentative D call TRBD1 (6 bases). CDR1 is SGHRS and CDR2 is YFSETQ in the germline V gene. The CDR3 has 15 amino acids. The V end lost 4 bases, the J end lost 5 bases, and 17 bases lay between the germline ends. The CDR3 is CASSEVQGPIDTQYF. The DNA of the CDR3 is TGCGCCAGCAGCGAGGTACAGGGACCGATAGATACGCAGTATTTT.

CDR3 nucleotides: TGTGCCAGCAGCCAAGATCTACAGGGATATGCAACTTTCTTT. This gives the protein CASSQDLQGYATFF. V and J are TRBV3-1 and TRBJ1-1; D is perhaps TRBD1 (6 bases). The CDR3 is 14 amino acids. The V gene's germline CDR1 is LGHDT and CDR2 YNNKEL (reference sequence). The V gene lost 0 bases and the J gene lost 12 bases, with 17 bases spanning the gap.

In regard to this clonotype: The germline gene is not matched at one end of the junction; a read error may be the cause. The chain combines TRBV4-1 with TRBJ1-4, with D hard to call. Germline V CDR1 and CDR2: MGHRA, YSYEKL. The CDR3 covers 16 residues. This CDR3 reads CASSPLLVQPWEKLFF. DNA for the CDR3: TGTGCCAGCAGCCCCCTTCTAGTACAGCCTTGGGAAAAACTGTTTTTT.

This clonotype was detected only a few times. The chain links TRBV7-8 to TRBJ2-1; 9 positions agree with TRBD1. The ends lost 4 bases at V and 7 bases at J; junction bases unmatched: 2. The germline V gene has CDR1 SGHVS and CDR2 FQNEAQ. This CDR3 is 13 amino acids long. CDR3 bases: TGTGCCAGCAGCTGGGGACAGGGTAATGAGCAGTTCTTC. Translated, it gives CASSWGQGNEQFF.

The J gene is TRBJ2-5, the V gene TRBV7-6; D not resolved. Germline V CDR1 and CDR2: SGHVS, FNYEAQ. Trimming stripped 5 bases from V and 2 bases from J, with 12 bases between. The CDR3 spans 14 residues. CDR3 loop: CASSLEIRQETQYF. For the CDR3, the DNA is TGTGCCAGCAGCCTCGAGATTAGGCAAGAGACCCAGTACTTC. The entire variable domain, with the rest obtained from reference TRBV7-6 and TRBJ2-5, is as follows: GAGVSQSPRYKVTKRGQDVALRCDPISGHVSLYWYRQALGQGPEFLTYFNYEAQQDKSGLPNDRFSAERPEGSISTLTIQRTEQRDSAMYRCASSLEIRQETQYFGPGTRLLVL.

The chain recombines TRBV6-2 or TRBV6-3 with TRBJ1-5; a weak D match, TRBD1 (6 bases). V shed 1 base and J shed 4 bases, with 17 bases lying between them. CDR1 MNHEY and CDR2 SVGEGT come from the germline V gene. This CDR3 spans 17 amino acids. The CDR3 is CASSYLWLGQWNQPQHF. CDR3 in DNA: TGTGCCAGCAGTTACTTATGGCTTGGACAGTGGAATCAGCCCCAGCATTTT.

The chain couples TRBV6-2 or TRBV6-3 to TRBJ1-5; 10 nucleotides line up with TRBD1. Germline values: CDR1 MNHEY, CDR2 SVGEGT. CDR3 length equals 16 residues. The V segment lost 3 bases and the J segment 4 bases; nucleotides outside the gene matches: 6. This chain's CDR3 is CASSYSGTGENQPQHF. Here the CDR3 DNA reads TGTGCCAGCAGTTATTCCGGGACAGGGGAGAATCAGCCCCAGCATTTT.

V is TRBV6-2 or TRBV6-3 and J is TRBJ1-5; 8 bases match TRBD1. The CDR3 is made up of 17 amino acids. Trimming cost V 5 bases and J 3 bases; bases outside gene matches: 12. In germline, CDR1 is MNHEY, CDR2 SVGEGT. DNA for the CDR3: TGTGCCAGCAGTAGCCTGTCGACAGGGGCTATCAATCAGCCCCAGCATTTT. Its translation: CASSSLSTGAINQPQHF.

The V and J genes are TRBV11-2 and TRBJ2-1; no definite D call. Germline CDR1 and CDR2: SGHAT and FQNNGV. This CDR3 comprises 15 residues. V was cut by 5 bases and J by 0 bases, with 11 bases left in between. Written as DNA, the CDR3 is TGTGCCAGCAGCACGTTGGTGAGCTCCTACAATGAGCAGTTCTTC. Its translation is CASSTLVSSYNEQFF.

The chain uses TRBV4-1 and TRBJ2-3; 7 nucleotides line up with TRBD2. V lost 0 bases and J lost 0; bases outside the gene matches: 6. The CDR3 is 17 amino acids. CDR1 and CDR2 (germline): MGHRA, YSYEKL. Here the CDR3 DNA reads TGCGCCAGCAGCCAAGATCAGGCTAGCGGAAGCACAGATACGCAGTATTTT. This sequence encodes CASSQDQASGSTDTQYF.

The CDR3 loop is CASSQVLWGQPQHF. Here the CDR3 DNA reads TGCGCCAGCAGCCAAGTTCTCTGGGGTCAGCCCCAGCATTTT. The rearrangement joins TRBV4-1 to TRBJ1-5, with D uncertain. V lost 1 base and J lost 6, with 10 bases in between. Germline-derived CDR1 and CDR2 are MGHRA and YSYEKL. CDR3 length: 14 residues.

This sequence joins TRBV18 and TRBJ2-2; 7 bases agree with TRBD1. V shed 6 bases and J 3 bases; nucleotides not matched to a gene: 7. The CDR3 runs 15 residues. CDR1 and CDR2 (germline): KGHSH, LQKENI. The CDR3 bases are TGTGCCAGCTCGCTTCCAGGGGGTCACACCGGGGAGCTGTTTTTT. This gives the protein CASSLPGGHTGELFF.

This clonotype was seen only once. The J gene is TRBJ2-7, the V gene TRBV15, with D tentatively TRBD2 (5 bases). Germline CDR1 and CDR2: LNHNV and YYDKDF (reference sequence). The germline V and J ends were trimmed by 4 bases and 0 bases, with 13 bases remaining between them. The CDR3 runs to 15 residues. CDR3 protein: CATSKGLSGSYEQYF. DNA of the CDR3: TGTGCCACCAGCAAAGGACTGTCTGGCTCCTACGAGCAGTACTTC.

This clonotype was found a few times. At one end, the junction sequence differs from germline, possibly due to a read error. The chain has TRBV6-2 or TRBV6-3 and TRBJ2-7; no firm D call. Germline V gene data show CDR1 as MNHEY and CDR2 as SVGEGT. The CDR3 runs 14 residues. CDR3 DNA sequence: TGTGCCAGCACTTACACGGAGACGTCCTACGAGCAGTACTTC. This encodes CASTYTETSYEQYF.

The V call is TRBV4-2, the J call TRBJ1-4, with 7 bases lining up with TRBD1. Trimming took 4 bases from V and 5 from J; bases not matched to a gene: 7. This CDR3 is 15 amino acids long. The germline V gene has CDR1 LGHNA and CDR2 YNFKEQ. The CDR3 bases are TGTGCCAGCAGCCTCAGGACAGGACTAAATGAAAAACTGTTTTTT. This translates into CASSLRTGLNEKLFF.

The genes are TRBV20-1 and TRBJ1-1; D gene unclear. V lost 2 bases and J lost 0, with 13 bases in between. The CDR3 is 15 amino acids. Germline V lookup: CDR1 DFQATT, CDR2 SNEGSKA (reference sequence). The CDR3 DNA reads TGCAGTGCTAGACCAATCGGAGATATGAACACTGAAGCTTTCTTT. It is translated as CSARPIGDMNTEAFF.

This clonotype was observed at least ten times. The chain is built from TRBV12-3 or TRBV12-4 and TRBJ2-7, with D perhaps matching TRBD1 (5 bases). This CDR3 comprises 15 residues. The V end was cut by 3 bases, the J end by 2 bases, with 14 bases between. The DNA of the CDR3 is TGTGCCAGCAGTTTTTTGGGGCCACCACCCTACGAGCAGTACTTC. Protein sequence: CASSFLGPPPYEQYF.

The chain uses TRBV19 and TRBJ2-1; 13 nucleotides align to TRBD2. V lost 4 bases to trimming and J lost 4 bases; unmatched junction nucleotides: 7. The germline gives CDR1 LNHDA, CDR2 SQIVND (reference sequence). The CDR3 runs to 17 residues. CDR3 protein: CASSNPRGLAGYNEQFF. The CDR3 DNA is TGTGCCAGTAGTAACCCTAGGGGACTAGCGGGGTACAATGAGCAGTTCTTC.

The chain has TRBV12-3 or TRBV12-4 and TRBJ2-1; TRBD2 aligns across 7 bases. There are 13 residues in the CDR3. J was trimmed by 9 bases and V by 3 bases; bases with no gene match: 5. For the CDR3, the DNA is TGTGCCAGCAGTTTCCCCGGGACTACTGAGCAGTTCTTC. Translating it yields CASSFPGTTEQFF.

The CDR3 nucleotides read TGCAGTGCCCACTCGGGGGACAACTACGAGCAGTACTTC. Protein product: CSAHSGDNYEQYF. V is TRBV20-1 and J is TRBJ2-7, with D possibly being TRBD1 or TRBD2 (6 bases each). Germline CDR1 DFQATT, CDR2 SNEGSKA (reference sequence). Trimming took 6 bases from V and 3 from J, leaving 15 bases between them. The CDR3 has 13 amino acids.